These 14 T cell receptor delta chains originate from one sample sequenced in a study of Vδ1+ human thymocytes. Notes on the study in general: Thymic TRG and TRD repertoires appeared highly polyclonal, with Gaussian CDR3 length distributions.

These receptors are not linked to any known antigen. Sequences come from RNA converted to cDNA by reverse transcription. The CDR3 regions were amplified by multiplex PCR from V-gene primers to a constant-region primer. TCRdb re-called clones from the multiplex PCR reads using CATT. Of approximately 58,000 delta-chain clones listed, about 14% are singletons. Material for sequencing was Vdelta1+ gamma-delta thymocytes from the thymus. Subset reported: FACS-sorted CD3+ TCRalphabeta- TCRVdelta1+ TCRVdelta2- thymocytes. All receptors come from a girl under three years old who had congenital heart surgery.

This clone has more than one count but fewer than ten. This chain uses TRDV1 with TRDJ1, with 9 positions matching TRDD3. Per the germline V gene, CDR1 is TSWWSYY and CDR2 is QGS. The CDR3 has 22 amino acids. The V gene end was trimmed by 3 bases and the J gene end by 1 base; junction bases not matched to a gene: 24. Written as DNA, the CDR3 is TGTGCTCTTGGGGAGCTTTTCCTAACTATTTCTTACTGGGGGAGACCCACCGATAAACTCATCTTT. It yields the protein CALGELFLTISYWGRPTDKLIF.

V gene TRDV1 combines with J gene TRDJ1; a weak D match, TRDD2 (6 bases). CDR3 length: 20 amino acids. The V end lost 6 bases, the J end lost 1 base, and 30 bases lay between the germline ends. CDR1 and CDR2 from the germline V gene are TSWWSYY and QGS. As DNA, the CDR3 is TGTGCTCTTGGTAAAACTTCCTCCCCGGACCAACTTGTGAGCACCGATAAACTCATCTTT. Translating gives CALGKTSSPDQLVSTDKLIF.

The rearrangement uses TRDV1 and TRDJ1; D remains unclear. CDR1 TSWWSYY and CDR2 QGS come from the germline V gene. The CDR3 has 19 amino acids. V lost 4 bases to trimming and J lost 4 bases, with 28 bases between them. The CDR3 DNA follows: TGTGCTCTTGGGGGACCGATTATTTTCCATCGTTTTGCGATCGATAAACTCATCTTT. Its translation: CALGGPIIFHRFAIDKLIF.

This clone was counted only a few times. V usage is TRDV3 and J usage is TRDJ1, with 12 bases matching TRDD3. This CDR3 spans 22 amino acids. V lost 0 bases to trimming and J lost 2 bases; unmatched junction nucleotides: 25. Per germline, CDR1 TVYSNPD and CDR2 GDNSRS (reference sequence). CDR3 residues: CAFSFRSAYLRPGGYETDKLIF. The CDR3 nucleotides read TGTGCCTTTAGCTTCAGGAGTGCCTACCTCCGGCCTGGGGGATACGAGACCGATAAACTCATCTTT.

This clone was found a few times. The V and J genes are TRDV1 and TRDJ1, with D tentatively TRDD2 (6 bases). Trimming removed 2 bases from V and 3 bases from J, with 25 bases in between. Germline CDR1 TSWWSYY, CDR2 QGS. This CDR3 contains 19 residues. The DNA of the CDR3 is TGTGCTCTTGGGGAAAGCTACATCCTACGACCCCCAGTGTCCGATAAACTCATCTTT. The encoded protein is CALGESYILRPPVSDKLIF.

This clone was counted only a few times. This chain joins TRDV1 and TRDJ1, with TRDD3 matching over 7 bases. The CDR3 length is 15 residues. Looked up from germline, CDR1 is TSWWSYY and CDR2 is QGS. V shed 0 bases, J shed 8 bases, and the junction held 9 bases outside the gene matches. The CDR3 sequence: CALGELSGGGSKLIF. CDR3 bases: TGTGCTCTTGGGGAACTGTCTGGGGGCGGTTCCAAACTCATCTTT.

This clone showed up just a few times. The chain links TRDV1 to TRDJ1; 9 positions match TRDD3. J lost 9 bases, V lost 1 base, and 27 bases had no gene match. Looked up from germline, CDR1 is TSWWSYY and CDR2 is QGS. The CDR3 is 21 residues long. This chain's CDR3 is CALGEPRPPGQFWGYARELIF. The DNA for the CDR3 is TGTGCTCTTGGGGAACCGAGGCCTCCCGGCCAATTCTGGGGATACGCGAGGGAACTCATCTTT.

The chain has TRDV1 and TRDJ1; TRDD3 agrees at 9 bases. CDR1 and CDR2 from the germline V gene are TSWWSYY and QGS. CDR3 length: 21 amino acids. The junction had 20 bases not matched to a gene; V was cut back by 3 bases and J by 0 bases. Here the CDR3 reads CALGEDLPPGDTYGYTDKLIF. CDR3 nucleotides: TGTGCTCTTGGGGAGGACCTTCCGCCTGGGGATACGTATGGGTACACCGATAAACTCATCTTT.

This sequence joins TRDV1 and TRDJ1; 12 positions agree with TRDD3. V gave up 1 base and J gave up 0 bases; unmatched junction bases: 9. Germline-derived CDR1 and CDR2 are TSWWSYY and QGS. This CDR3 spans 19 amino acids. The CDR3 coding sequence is TGTGCTCTTGGGGAACGTGCCTACTGGGGGATACTGGACACCGATAAACTCATCTTT. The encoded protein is CALGERAYWGILDTDKLIF.

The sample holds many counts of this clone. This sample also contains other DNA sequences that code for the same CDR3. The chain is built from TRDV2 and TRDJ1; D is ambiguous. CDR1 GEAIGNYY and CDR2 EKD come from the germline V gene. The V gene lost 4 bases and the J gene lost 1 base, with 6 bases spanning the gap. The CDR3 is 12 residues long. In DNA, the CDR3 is TGTGCCTGTGAACCGCGCACCGATAAACTCATCTTT. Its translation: CACEPRTDKLIF.

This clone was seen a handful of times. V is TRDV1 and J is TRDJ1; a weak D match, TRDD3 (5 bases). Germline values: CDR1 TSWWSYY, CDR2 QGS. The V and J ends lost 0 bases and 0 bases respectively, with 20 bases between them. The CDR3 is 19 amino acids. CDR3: CALGELNPRWGSYTDKLIF. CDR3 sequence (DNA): TGTGCTCTTGGGGAACTTAATCCACGTTGGGGAAGTTACACCGATAAACTCATCTTT.

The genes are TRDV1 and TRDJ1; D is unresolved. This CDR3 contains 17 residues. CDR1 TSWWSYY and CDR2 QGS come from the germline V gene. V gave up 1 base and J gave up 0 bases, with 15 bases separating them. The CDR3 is CALGEPVEDLDTDKLIF. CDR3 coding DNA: TGTGCTCTTGGGGAACCGGTGGAAGATTTAGACACCGATAAACTCATCTTT.

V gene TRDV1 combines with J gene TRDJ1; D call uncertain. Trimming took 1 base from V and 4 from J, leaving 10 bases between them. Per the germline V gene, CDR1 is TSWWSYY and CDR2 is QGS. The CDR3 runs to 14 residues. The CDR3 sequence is CALGERVGNDKLIF. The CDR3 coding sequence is TGTGCTCTTGGGGAACGGGTGGGAAACGATAAACTCATCTTT.

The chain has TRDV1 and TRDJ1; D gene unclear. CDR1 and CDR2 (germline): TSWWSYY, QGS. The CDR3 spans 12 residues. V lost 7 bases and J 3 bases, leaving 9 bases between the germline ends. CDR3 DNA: TGTGCTCTTGCTCGCGAGCCCGATAAACTCATCTTT. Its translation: CALAREPDKLIF.